This T cell receptor (beta chain) came from a study of blood T cell repertoires in COVID-19. Study-level information: Spain, Italy and the United States supplied samples that represented acute and convalescent COVID-19.

How the authors handled the data: Estimation of nucleated cell counts relied on the amplification of reference gene primers. Clones were read by immunoSEQ multiplex PCR, and TCRdb kept only the in-frame ones, dropping some. V, J and clone size were drawn from that table, and D and trimming were deduced from the DNA. There are fewer than 250,000 clones in the sample; 65% to 85% occur only once, and more than 5.5% lies in the top ten. CDR3 length equals 11 residues. V lost 6 bases to trimming and J lost 11 bases; unmatched junction nucleotides: 6. The genes are TRBV12-3 or TRBV12-4 and TRBJ1-1; the match to TRBD1 covers 7 bases. The source is a human donor in a cohort sampled during active COVID-19. The source material was peripheral blood. DNA for the CDR3: TGTGCCAGCAGCCAGACAGGGTTTGCTTTCTTT. Protein product: CASSQTGFAFF.